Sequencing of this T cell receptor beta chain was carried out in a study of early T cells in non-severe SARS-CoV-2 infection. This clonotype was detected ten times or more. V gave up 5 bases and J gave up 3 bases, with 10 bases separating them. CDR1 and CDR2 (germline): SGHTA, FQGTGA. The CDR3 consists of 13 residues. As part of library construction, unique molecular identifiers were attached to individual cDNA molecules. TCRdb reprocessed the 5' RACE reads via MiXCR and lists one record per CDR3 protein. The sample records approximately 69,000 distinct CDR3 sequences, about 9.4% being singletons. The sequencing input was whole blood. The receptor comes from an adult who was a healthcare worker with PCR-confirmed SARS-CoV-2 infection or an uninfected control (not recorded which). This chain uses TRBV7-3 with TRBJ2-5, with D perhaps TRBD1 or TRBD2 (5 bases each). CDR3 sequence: CASSRGVEETQYF. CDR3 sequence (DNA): TGTGCCAGCAGCCGAGGGGTGGAAGAGACCCAGTACTTC.